This T cell receptor beta chain was sequenced for a study of cytomegalovirus exposure and HLA in healthy donors. A note on this clone: At one boundary the junction diverges from the germline segment, which might be a read error.

The CDR3 runs 13 residues. Germline CDR1 MNHNY, CDR2 SVGAGI (reference sequence). Primers for the PCR totalled 60 Vbeta and 13 Jbeta. Sequenced by immunoSEQ multiplex PCR; TCRdb stores in-frame clones only, minus some. This sample has about 180,000 clones, with more than 60% found just once. The clonotype was recovered from a man younger than 35 in good health and CMV-seronegative. The material sequenced was PBMCs. The chain combines TRBV6-6 with TRBJ1-5, with 7 bases that match TRBD1. CDR3 amino acids: CAGSDRVGQPQHF. The CDR3 DNA reads as TGTGCCGGCAGCGACAGGGTTGGTCAGCCCCAGCATTTT.